The rows below give T cell receptor beta chains drawn from one sample of a study of neurological immune-mediated disorders. Via MiXCR, TCRdb re-called the 5' RACE reads, giving one row per CDR3 protein. In the table there are roughly 100,000 distinct CDR3 sequences, about a tenth of which are singletons. Sequenced input: PBMCs. Receptors originate from a female donor with HTLV-1-associated myelopathy (HAM/TSP). Both conserved end residues are part of each CDR3.

j_gene	v_gene	len	CDR3aa
TRBJ2-3	TRBV20-1	12	CSARTSSDTQYF
TRBJ2-5	TRBV20-1	16	CSAATRTLGMGETQYF
TRBJ2-7	TRBV9	12	CASRGEGAVQYF
TRBJ2-3	TRBV6-1	13	CASTKGLTDTQYF
TRBJ1-2	TRBV4-2	17	CASSQGFLGQGIHGYTF
TRBJ2-7	TRBV6-1	15	CASSDGRVNSYEQYF
TRBJ2-4	TRBV20-1	12	CSARDRAGIQYF
TRBJ2-3	TRBV20-1	17	CSARLLAGGFWKDTQYF
TRBJ2-1	TRBV5-1	13	CASSLDGLGSRFF
TRBJ1-2	TRBV7-9	14	CASSIEQANYGYTF
TRBJ2-2	TRBV6-1	15	CASGGKTARSGELFF
TRBJ1-5	TRBV12-3/TRBV12-4	15	CASTPDRASNQPQHF
TRBJ2-1	TRBV12-3/TRBV12-4	12	CASSFAGGAQFF
TRBJ1-2	TRBV12-3/TRBV12-4	15	CASSLERRVFDGYTF
TRBJ2-1	TRBV7-2	13	CASSLGQRVEQFF
TRBJ1-3	TRBV7-2	15	CASSYDLRSGNTIYF
TRBJ2-2	TRBV5-1	14	CASSLSRNTWELFF
TRBJ1-6	TRBV5-1	14	CASTGNLGDSPLHF
TRBJ1-5	TRBV5-6	12	CASSSGNQPQHF
TRBJ2-7	TRBV5-1	16	CANQRSWTGDSYEQYF
TRBJ2-1	TRBV20-1	17	CSARDWGDPHSYNEQFF